These 17 T cell receptor beta chains share one sample of origin, sequenced in a study of CD8+CD57+ T cells in acquired aplastic anemia (dated by TCRdb to the late 2010s). Sequencer: Illumina HiSeq 2000. Profiling of TCR beta VDJ combinations and CDR3 sequences used genomic DNA as the template. TCRdb reworked the public reads: Q25 trimming with fastp, MiXCR clone assembly, productive beta chains retained. Identical CDR3 proteins give one entry, which carries the most common genes and DNA. The sample data list tens of thousands of distinct CDR3 sequences, and about two thirds of these were observed just once. The ten largest account for less than 40% of the sample. The specimen was sorted CD4+, CD8+, or CD8+CD57+ T cells (not recorded which) from PBMCs. These receptors were obtained from a human donor in good health, serving as a control.

The chain links TRBV9 to TRBJ1-6, with 7 bases matching TRBD1. This CDR3 has 13 residues. From germline, CDR1 is SGDLS and CDR2 YYNGEE. Losses at the gene ends were 4 bases for V and 7 bases for J; bases not matched to a gene: 2. CDR3 bases: TGTGCCAGCAGCCCGGGACAGAATTCACCCCTCCACTTT. It is translated as CASSPGQNSPLHF. Full variable domain (outside the CDR3, taken from reference TRBV9 and TRBJ1-6): DSGVTQTPKHLITATGQRVTLRCSPRSGDLSVYWYQQSLDQGLQFLIQYYNGEERAKGNILERFSAQQFPDLHSELNLSSLELGDSALYFCASSPGQNSPLHFGNGTRLTVT.

The V call is TRBV7-9, the J call TRBJ1-6; D may be TRBD1 (5 bases). Germline-derived CDR1 and CDR2 are SEHNR and FQNEAQ (reference sequence). The CDR3 sequence is 14 residues long. V shed 5 bases and J shed 5 bases, with 10 bases lying between them. The CDR3 DNA follows: TGTGCCAGCAGCCGCGGGGGAAATAATTCACCCCTCCACTTT. This sequence encodes CASSRGGNNSPLHF.

The chain is built from TRBV7-8 and TRBJ2-2; 9 nucleotides match TRBD1. This CDR3 has 15 amino acids. Germline CDR1 is SGHVS and CDR2 is FQNEAQ. V shed 5 bases and J 3 bases; nucleotides not matched to a gene: 4. The DNA of the CDR3 is TGTGCCAGCAGCCCCCGGACAGGGGACACCGGGGAGCTGTTTTTT. Translated, it gives CASSPRTGDTGELFF.

The chain recombines TRBV15 with TRBJ2-7, with a possible D match to TRBD1 (6 bases). The CDR3 loop spans 15 amino acids. Per germline, CDR1 LNHNV and CDR2 YYDKDF (reference sequence). V shed 4 bases and J shed 0 bases, with 13 bases lying between them. This CDR3 is CATSKGQLFSYEQYF. In DNA, the CDR3 is TGTGCCACCAGCAAAGGACAGCTATTCTCCTACGAGCAGTACTTC.

The chain joins TRBV25-1 to TRBJ1-6; the match to TRBD1 covers 8 bases. This CDR3 comprises 15 residues. V lost 3 bases and J lost 6; bases outside the gene matches: 4. In germline, CDR1 is MGHDK, CDR2 SYGVNS. This chain's CDR3 is CASSDQTGANSPLHF. DNA of the CDR3: TGTGCCAGCAGTGATCAGACAGGGGCTAATTCACCCCTCCACTTT.

The chain carries TRBV19 and TRBJ1-2; D remains ambiguous. Trimming removed 5 bases at V and 5 bases at J, with 9 bases between. This CDR3 is 12 amino acids long. Germline CDR1 and CDR2: LNHDA and SQIVND (reference sequence). DNA for the CDR3: TGTGCCAGTAGTCGACATCTTTATGGCTACACCTTC. Its translation is CASSRHLYGYTF.

With respect to this clonotype: One end of the junction does not line up with germline, which may come from a read error. The chain employs TRBV29-1 and TRBJ2-3; 7 nucleotides line up with TRBD2. The CDR3 contains 15 residues. Germline values: CDR1 SQVTM, CDR2 ANQGSEA. CDR3: CSEASGTSSTDAQYF. CDR3 in DNA: TGCAGCGAGGCAAGCGGGACCTCTAGCACAGATGCGCAGTATTTT.

V usage is TRBV4-3 and J usage is TRBJ1-2, with D hard to call. Trimming cost V 0 bases and J 0 bases, with 11 bases left between them. Germline CDR1 and CDR2: LGHNA and YSLEER. The CDR3 has 16 amino acids. The CDR3 coding sequence is TGCGCCAGCAGCCAAGATCGGCTCGGGGCTAACTATGGCTACACCTTC. This gives the protein CASSQDRLGANYGYTF.

This chain links TRBV7-3 with TRBJ2-5, with TRBD2 matching over 16 bases. V lost 5 bases and J lost 3; bases outside the gene matches: 3. Germline V gives CDR1 SGHTA, CDR2 FQGTGA. The CDR3 covers 16 residues. For the CDR3, the DNA is TGTGCCAGCAGCCCCGGGACTAGCGGGGGGGAAGAGACCCAGTACTTC. It yields the protein CASSPGTSGGEETQYF.

V gene TRBV7-2 combines with J gene TRBJ2-7; no reliable D call. CDR1 and CDR2 from the germline V gene are SGHTA and FQGNSA. This CDR3 is 14 amino acids long. Between the trimmed V and J ends, which lost 2 bases and 3 bases, there was a span of 11 bases. CDR3 coding DNA: TGTGCCAGCAGCTTAAACCATCAATTCTACGAGCAGTACGTC. Translation: CASSLNHQFYEQYV.

The chain couples TRBV2 to TRBJ2-1; 8 nucleotides line up with TRBD1. Germline CDR1 SNHLY, CDR2 FYNNEI. J lost 6 bases, V lost 6 bases, and 7 bases had no gene match. CDR3 length: 14 amino acids. The CDR3 DNA follows: TGTGCCAGCAGGGGCGGACAGGGCCGCAATGAGCAGTTCTTC. Its protein is CASRGGQGRNEQFF.

About this clonotype itself: One junction end does not reproduce the germline sequence, and a read error may be involved. The chain combines TRBV12-3 or TRBV12-4 with TRBJ2-4; maybe TRBD2 (6 bases). This CDR3 region has 15 residues. The CDR3 is CVSSLDGTALSIQYF. The CDR3 DNA reads as TGTGTCAGCAGTTTAGACGGGACTGCCCTAAGCATTCAGTACTTC.

The chain recombines TRBV7-9 with TRBJ1-3; D is possibly TRBD1 (5 bases). V dropped 5 bases and J dropped 2 bases, with 7 bases sitting between them. CDR1 and CDR2 (germline): SEHNR, FQNEAQ (reference sequence). The CDR3 contains 13 residues. The CDR3 nucleotides are TGTGCCAGCAGCCCGGGGCCTGGAAACACCATATATTTT. It encodes CASSPGPGNTIYF.

Here the CDR3 reads CSILQGSHGYTF. Written as DNA, the CDR3 is TGCAGCATACTACAGGGGAGCCATGGCTACACCTTC. This chain uses TRBV29-1 with TRBJ1-2; 7 nucleotides line up with TRBD1. Germline trimming cut 8 bases from V and 6 bases from J; bases unmatched to any gene: 9. The CDR3 spans 12 residues. CDR1 and CDR2 (germline): SQVTM, ANQGSEA.

This clonotype was detected ten times or more. The chain combines TRBV28 with TRBJ2-3, with D possibly matching TRBD2 (6 bases). CDR1 and CDR2 from the germline V gene are MDHEN and SYDVKM. The CDR3 is made up of 12 amino acids. V gave up 6 bases and J gave up 6 bases, with 10 bases separating them. The CDR3 bases are TGTGCCAGCAGATACCGGGGGGATACGCAGTATTTT. Its protein is CASRYRGDTQYF.

This clonotype appeared many times. The chain is built from TRBV30 and TRBJ2-7, with no clear D. Trimming removed 1 base at V and 5 bases at J, with 12 bases between. In germline, CDR1 is GTSNPN, CDR2 SVGIG (reference sequence). The CDR3 has 13 amino acids. This CDR3 is CAWSEVSPNEQYF. The CDR3 nucleotides are TGTGCCTGGAGTGAAGTATCCCCAAACGAGCAGTACTTC. Full variable domain (remainder filled in from reference TRBV30 and TRBJ2-7): SQTIHQWPATLVQPVGSPLSLECTVEGTSNPNLYWYRQAAGRGLQLLFYSVGIGQISSEVPQNLSASRPQDRQFILSSKKLLLSDSGFYLCAWSEVSPNEQYFGPGTRLTVT.

This clonotype showed up just a few times. Sequence at one end of the junction differs from germline and may be a read error. The chain uses TRBV7-7 and TRBJ2-2; D unclear. CDR1 is SSHAT, CDR2 FNYEAQ, per germline (reference sequence). The CDR3 consists of 13 residues. The CDR3: CASSTTLAGELFF. The CDR3 coding sequence is TGTGCTAGCAGCACCACACTGGCCGGGGAGCTGTTTTTT.